This is a list of T cell receptor beta chains from one sample in a study of blood T cell repertoires in COVID-19. Data came from immunoSEQ multiplex PCR; TCRdb stores just in-frame clones and leaves some out. The profile shows 100,000 or so clones, approximately 90% of them singletons. Sample: peripheral blood. These receptors were taken from a human donor with acute or convalescent COVID-19. The donor label of this sample is uncertain. The CDR3 runs from the conserved cysteine through the conserved F or W. The D gene is left open where the match is weak. Clone size is given for some rows only: seen once, a few or many times, or a class if the clone is expanded.

V: TRBV27
J: TRBJ1-6
D: -
size: -
DNA: TGTGCCAGCAGTACGAGGGTGGGGAATTCACCCCTCCACTTT
CDR3: CASSTRVGNSPLHF

V: TRBV30
J: TRBJ1-2
D: TRBD1
size: -
DNA: TGTGCCTGGAGGGGACAGGGAAACTATGGCTACACCTTC
CDR3: CAWRGQGNYGYTF

V: TRBV9
J: TRBJ1-3
D: -
size: -
DNA: TGTGCCAGCAGCCCGGGCAGGGGTGCTGGAAACACCATATATTTT
CDR3: CASSPGRGAGNTIYF

V: TRBV13
J: TRBJ1-4
D: TRBD1
size: once
DNA: TGTGCCAGCAGCCAGGCCGGGACAGGGGGCGTCTTAGGAACTAATGAAAAACTGTTTTTT
CDR3: CASSQAGTGGVLGTNEKLFF

V: TRBV7-2
J: TRBJ2-1
D: -
size: -
DNA: TGTGCCAGCAGCTTAAGTCCAGGCTTGGCCAATGAGCAGTTCTTC
CDR3: CASSLSPGLANEQFF

V: TRBV2
J: TRBJ1-6
D: -
size: -
DNA: TGTGCCAGCGTCGGGGAGTTTAATTCACCCCTCCACTTT
CDR3: CASVGEFNSPLHF

V: TRBV5-4
J: TRBJ2-1
D: TRBD2
size: -
DNA: TGTGCCAGCAGCTGGCCGGGACTAGCGAACAATGAGCAGTTCTTC
CDR3: CASSWPGLANNEQFF

V: TRBV11-2
J: TRBJ2-1
D: TRBD1
size: -
DNA: TGTGCCAGCAGCCCCTCTTCGGCAGGGGGCGGGAATGAGCAGTTCTTC
CDR3: CASSPSSAGGGNEQFF

V: TRBV28
J: TRBJ1-3
D: -
size: -
DNA: TGTGCCAGCAGTTTCCTTCAGACAGCGGGGGGAAACACCATATATTTT
CDR3: CASSFLQTAGGNTIYF

V: TRBV28
J: TRBJ1-2
D: -
size: -
DNA: TGTGCCAGCAACCCGGGAGGGGGTGACTATGGCTACACCTTC
CDR3: CASNPGGGDYGYTF

V: TRBV29-1
J: TRBJ1-1
D: -
size: -
DNA: TGCAGCGCACGGGGCCTAGCGCGGTTGAGTGGGAACACTGAAGCTTTCTTT
CDR3: CSARGLARLSGNTEAFF

V: TRBV19
J: TRBJ2-2
D: -
size: -
DNA: TGTGCCAGTAGTATTTCAGGGCAGTTCACCGGGGAGCTGTTTTTT
CDR3: CASSISGQFTGELFF

V: TRBV5-5
J: TRBJ2-5
D: -
size: -
DNA: TGTGCCAGCAGCCGGGACACCACACAAGAGACCCAGTACTTC
CDR3: CASSRDTTQETQYF

V: TRBV2
J: TRBJ2-2
D: TRBD1
size: few
DNA: TGTGCCAGCAGTGAAAGGACAGGGGGAAAGGCCGGGGAGCTGTTTTTT
CDR3: CASSERTGGKAGELFF

V: TRBV28
J: TRBJ1-2
D: -
size: -
DNA: TGTGCCTGGGGCAGCAACTATGGCTACACCTTC
CDR3: CAWGSNYGYTF

V: TRBV3-1/TRBV3-2
J: TRBJ1-5
D: TRBD1
size: -
DNA: TGTGCCAGCAGCCAAGAGACAGGGATCCAGCCCCAGCATTTT
CDR3: CASSQETGIQPQHF

V: TRBV28
J: TRBJ1-2
D: -
size: -
DNA: TGTGCCAGCACCTCGATGGGGCAGGGTTTCTATGGCTACACCTTC
CDR3: CASTSMGQGFYGYTF

V: TRBV11-2
J: TRBJ2-1
D: -
size: -
DNA: TGTGCCAGCACCACATCGGGGGGCCCGGAGTTCTTC
CDR3: CASTTSGGPEFF

V: TRBV18
J: TRBJ1-1
D: -
size: -
DNA: TGTGCCACCCAGGGACAGAACACTGAAGCTTTCTTT
CDR3: CATQGQNTEAFF

V: TRBV4-3
J: TRBJ1-4
D: -
size: -
DNA: TGCGCCAGCAGCCAAGGGGCAGGAGGGGCGTCTAATGAAAAACTGTTTTTT
CDR3: CASSQGAGGASNEKLFF

V: TRBV30
J: TRBJ1-6
D: -
size: -
DNA: TGTGCCTGGGGGATACAGGGTAATTCACCCCTCCACTTT
CDR3: CAWGIQGNSPLHF

V: TRBV5-5
J: TRBJ1-1
D: TRBD1
size: few
DNA: TGTGCCAGCAGCTGGAGACAGGGGGACATGAACACTGAAGCTTTCTTT
CDR3: CASSWRQGDMNTEAFF

V: TRBV6-6
J: TRBJ2-7
D: TRBD2
size: few
DNA: TGTGCCAGCAGTGGCGGGAGGGCCAACGAGCAGTACTTC
CDR3: CASSGGRANEQYF

V: TRBV5-4
J: TRBJ1-1
D: TRBD1
size: -
DNA: TGTGCCAGCAGCAACCCGGACAGGACCATGAACACTGAAGCTTTCTTT
CDR3: CASSNPDRTMNTEAFF

V: TRBV5-8
J: TRBJ2-1
D: TRBD2
size: once
DNA: TGTGCCAGCAGCCTTCATCGGAGCGGGAAGAGCTCCTACAATGAGCAGTTCTTC
CDR3: CASSLHRSGKSSYNEQFF

V: TRBV5-1
J: TRBJ1-1
D: -
size: -
DNA: TGCGCCAGCAGCTTGGTCCTAAACCTCGAGAACACTGAAGCTTTCTTT
CDR3: CASSLVLNLENTEAFF

V: TRBV15
J: TRBJ1-1
D: TRBD1
size: -
DNA: TGTGCCACCAGGACAGAGGGGACAGCGAACACTGAAGCTTTCTTT
CDR3: CATRTEGTANTEAFF

V: TRBV15
J: TRBJ1-2
D: -
size: once
DNA: TGTGCCACCAGCAGAGACGGTGGCTACACCTTC
CDR3: CATSRDGGYTF

V: TRBV10-1
J: TRBJ2-3
D: TRBD2
size: -
DNA: TGCGCCAGCACCCGGGGGCTAGCGGGGGGGCCAACAGATACGCAGTATTTT
CDR3: CASTRGLAGGPTDTQYF

V: TRBV7-2
J: TRBJ2-4
D: TRBD2
size: once
DNA: TGTGCCAGCAGCCTGGGGGACGGGGGGATACTAGCCAAAAACATTCAGTACTTC
CDR3: CASSLGDGGILAKNIQYF

V: TRBV30
J: TRBJ1-2
D: TRBD1
size: -
DNA: TGTGCCTGGAGTGGAGGGGGCCGTGGCTACACCTTC
CDR3: CAWSGGGRGYTF

V: TRBV3-1/TRBV3-2
J: TRBJ1-3
D: -
size: -
DNA: TGTGCCAGCAGCCAAGGACATCCGGCGGGGGTCGGAAACACCATATATTTT
CDR3: CASSQGHPAGVGNTIYF

V: TRBV7-9
J: TRBJ2-5
D: -
size: -
DNA: TGTGCCAGCAGCTTACTGTCACGGAGAGCGGAGACCCAGTACTTC
CDR3: CASSLLSRRAETQYF

V: TRBV18
J: TRBJ2-2
D: -
size: -
DNA: TGTGCCAGCTCACCATCGGGGGGCTGGAACACCGGGGAGCTGTTTTTT
CDR3: CASSPSGGWNTGELFF

V: TRBV15
J: TRBJ2-1
D: -
size: -
DNA: TGTGCCACCAGAGCCCCCGGCAATGAGCAGTTCTTC
CDR3: CATRAPGNEQFF

V: TRBV7-9
J: TRBJ1-5
D: TRBD1
size: -
DNA: TGTGCCAGCAGCTTAGGACAGGGGGCAGGACAGCCCCAGCATTTT
CDR3: CASSLGQGAGQPQHF

V: TRBV6-6
J: TRBJ1-4
D: -
size: -
DNA: TGTGCCAGCAGCAGAAGGGGAGGCGCAACTAATGAAAAACTGTTTTTT
CDR3: CASSRRGGATNEKLFF

V: TRBV19
J: TRBJ2-3
D: TRBD2
size: -
DNA: TGTGCCAGTAGTACTGGGACTAGCGGTAGCACAGATACGCAGTATTTT
CDR3: CASSTGTSGSTDTQYF

V: TRBV5-5
J: TRBJ1-5
D: TRBD1
size: -
DNA: TGTGCCAGCAGCCTATTTGACAGGGGGATTTATCAGCCCCAGCATTTT
CDR3: CASSLFDRGIYQPQHF

V: TRBV10-3
J: TRBJ2-7
D: TRBD2
size: -
DNA: TGTGCCATCAGTGCTAGCGGTTCTGTCGCCTACGAGCAGTACTTC
CDR3: CAISASGSVAYEQYF

V: TRBV5-4
J: TRBJ2-3
D: TRBD1
size: -
DNA: TGTGCCAGCAGCCACCAGGGGGACAGTACAGATACGCAGTATTTT
CDR3: CASSHQGDSTDTQYF

V: TRBV4-3
J: TRBJ1-4
D: -
size: -
DNA: TGCGCCAGCAGCCAAGATCAGGGAATGAGAGAAAAACTGTTTTTT
CDR3: CASSQDQGMREKLFF

V: TRBV7-9
J: TRBJ1-4
D: TRBD1
size: -
DNA: TGTGCCAGCAGCCCAGGGGGTTTTAATGAAAAACTGTTTTTT
CDR3: CASSPGGFNEKLFF

V: TRBV7-2
J: TRBJ1-1
D: TRBD1
size: once
DNA: TGTGCCAGCAGCCTACGACAGGGCGGTGGGACTGAAGCTTTCTTT
CDR3: CASSLRQGGGTEAFF

V: TRBV3-1/TRBV3-2
J: TRBJ1-1
D: -
size: -
DNA: TGTGCCAGCAGCCAAGGTTTCATACAGGGCTTACATGAAGCTTTCTTT
CDR3: CASSQGFIQGLHEAFF

V: TRBV2
J: TRBJ2-3
D: -
size: -
DNA: TGTGCCAGCAGTGAATACGTGGGGGCAGGCACAGATACGCAGTATTTT
CDR3: CASSEYVGAGTDTQYF

V: TRBV11-3
J: TRBJ2-2
D: -
size: -
DNA: TGTGCCAGCAGCTTTACGGGAGAGACCGCGAACACCGGGGAGCTGTTTTTT
CDR3: CASSFTGETANTGELFF

V: TRBV28
J: TRBJ1-5
D: -
size: -
DNA: TGTGCCAGCAGTTTGATGGGGGGAGGGAACAATCAGCCCCAGCATTTT
CDR3: CASSLMGGGNNQPQHF

V: TRBV28
J: TRBJ2-7
D: -
size: -
DNA: TGTGCCAGCAGACCGGGACACCCGCCCTACGAGCAGTACTTC
CDR3: CASRPGHPPYEQYF

V: TRBV7-9
J: TRBJ2-2
D: -
size: -
DNA: TGTGCCAGCAGGAAAGGGGGAACGAACACCGGGGAGCTGTTTTTT
CDR3: CASRKGGTNTGELFF

V: TRBV5-1
J: TRBJ1-2
D: TRBD1
size: -
DNA: TGCGCCAGCAGTACCCGGGACAGGGCAAGTGGCTACACCTTC
CDR3: CASSTRDRASGYTF

V: TRBV24-1
J: TRBJ2-2
D: -
size: -
DNA: TGTGCCACCAGTGATTCAAGCGGGCTCGAAAACGCCGGGGAGCTGTTTTTT
CDR3: CATSDSSGLENAGELFF

V: TRBV28
J: TRBJ1-2
D: TRBD1
size: once
DNA: TGTGCCAGCCGACGCATTTTCTCGGGACAGAGCAATGGCTACACCTTC
CDR3: CASRRIFSGQSNGYTF

V: TRBV5-1
J: TRBJ2-7
D: -
size: -
DNA: TGCGCCAGCAGCTTGGATCAGTACTCCTACGAGCAGTACTTC
CDR3: CASSLDQYSYEQYF

V: TRBV29-1
J: TRBJ1-2
D: -
size: -
DNA: TGCAGCGTTGGCGAAAACTATGGCTACACCTTC
CDR3: CSVGENYGYTF

V: TRBV5-4
J: TRBJ2-3
D: -
size: -
DNA: TGTGCCAGCAGCCTGGGACTTCTCGGTAGCACAGATACGCAGTATTTT
CDR3: CASSLGLLGSTDTQYF